This T cell receptor (beta chain) was observed in a study of blood T cell repertoires in COVID-19. As for the study in general: Collection of acute and convalescent COVID-19 samples took place in the United States, Italy and Spain.

Clones were sequenced by immunoSEQ multiplex PCR, and TCRdb holds only the in-frame ones, with some missing. The sample records about 270,000 clones, about 87% being singletons. This CDR3 comprises 16 residues. The junction had 7 bases not matched to a gene; V was cut back by 2 bases and J by 1 base. Germline CDR1 and CDR2: KGHSH and LQKENI. Recruitment covered about 25 US areas and drew participants whose ages spanned roughly 18 to 89 years. Each recovered donor of Cohort 3 presented with two negative PCRs, clearance, or symptom resolution. This clone was seen more than once but under ten times. The receptor was isolated from a woman in her forties or fifties who had recovered from COVID-19. The gene calls are TRBV18 and TRBJ1-1; 7 bases are shared with TRBD1. Sample: PBMCs or T cells enriched from blood (not recorded which). DNA of the CDR3: TGTGCCAGCTCACCAAGGGACAGAGGGGGGAACACTGAAGCTTTCTTT. Translated, it gives CASSPRDRGGNTEAFF.